The 6 T cell receptor beta chains reported below all come from one sample, sequenced in a study of beta chain features in type 1 diabetes. Isolated RNA was reverse transcribed in full, so expressed TCRB transcripts were sequenced. Repertoires were generated with immunoSEQ multiplex PCR, while TCRdb's copy carries only in-frame clones and drops some. The table lists fewer than 350,000 clones, 15% of them singletons. Antigens of these TCRs are unknown. Study-wide results and limits: For Type 1 diabetes patients, all four CD4+ subsets carried TCRB CDR3s that were moderately but significantly shorter.

Source material: naive CD4+ T cells from blood. These receptors were collected from a man aged 18 to 30 with type 1 diabetes.

The gene calls are TRBV18 and TRBJ2-7; no reliable D call. Germline values: CDR1 KGHSH, CDR2 LQKENI. The CDR3 covers 13 residues. Trimming cost V 5 bases and J 2 bases, with 10 bases left between them. The CDR3 is CASSGQETYEQYF. Here the CDR3 DNA reads TGTGCCAGCTCAGGGCAAGAGACCTACGAGCAGTACTTC.

This clone appeared a few times. The chain joins TRBV9 to TRBJ2-3; perhaps TRBD1 as D (5 bases). The germline V gene encodes CDR1 SGDLS and CDR2 YYNGEE. The CDR3 totals 14 residues. Trimming removed 3 bases from V and 2 bases from J, with 10 bases in between. The CDR3 loop is CASSARVNTDTQYF. As DNA, the CDR3 is TGTGCCAGCAGCGCCAGGGTCAACACAGATACGCAGTATTTT.

The chain couples TRBV30 to TRBJ2-5, with TRBD2 matching over 7 bases. The length of the CDR3 is 15 residues. Germline lookup yields CDR1 GTSNPN and CDR2 SVGIG (reference sequence). With V trimmed by 4 bases and J by 0 bases, 8 bases remained unmatched. The CDR3 DNA reads TGTGCCTGGAATGTGGGTAGCGGGTACCAAGAGACCCAGTACTTC. Its translation: CAWNVGSGYQETQYF. Drawing the rest from reference TRBV30 and TRBJ2-5, the complete variable domain is SQTIHQWPATLVQPVGSPLSLECTVEGTSNPNLYWYRQAAGRGLQLLFYSVGIGQISSEVPQNLSASRPQDRQFILSSKKLLLSDSGFYLCAWNVGSGYQETQYFGPGTRLLVL.

This clone has just a few counts. DNA of the CDR3: TGTGCCAGCAGCAACGGACAGGGGACGAAGTACTTC. Its translation: CASSNGQGTKYF. The V and J genes are TRBV7-2 and TRBJ2-7; the match to TRBD1 covers 9 bases. The CDR3 runs to 12 residues. CDR1 is SGHTA, CDR2 FQGNSA, per germline. V dropped 5 bases and J dropped 11; count of bases not matched to a gene: 7.

The chain couples TRBV15 to TRBJ2-7; D unresolved. This CDR3 is built from 11 residues. V was clipped by 4 bases and J by 5 bases, with 6 bases between them. The germline gives CDR1 LNHNV, CDR2 YYDKDF (reference sequence). The DNA for the CDR3 is TGTGCCACCAGCACCTATAACGAGCAGTACTTC. Translating gives CATSTYNEQYF.

This clone was found a few times. The chain recombines TRBV9 with TRBJ2-3; tentative D call: TRBD2 (6 bases). The CDR3 runs to 17 residues. V dropped 6 bases and J dropped 0 bases, with 20 bases sitting between them. Germline lookup yields CDR1 SGDLS and CDR2 YYNGEE. This CDR3 reads CASNRGGGARSTDTQYF. The CDR3 DNA is TGTGCCAGCAATCGGGGCGGCGGGGCCCGGAGCACAGATACGCAGTATTTT.